This entry concerns a single T cell receptor (beta chain). The templates were synthetic TCR analogs, and they were spiked into each PCR. The repertoire was sequenced with immunoSEQ multiplex PCR; TCRdb's copy has only in-frame clones and lacks some. Of about 70,000 clones detected, 80% to 90% appear once; the ten largest clones hold about 4.5%. Germline assignment: CDR1 SGHRS and CDR2 YFSETQ. The CDR3 contains 13 residues. V was trimmed by 0 bases and J by 1 base, leaving 5 bases between them. Each patient gave between 1 and 8 samples of peripheral blood mononuclear cells, which were collected pretreatment and during treatment. The entry originates in a study of PD-L1 blockade in urothelial cancer. Study summary: Specimens of blood held a median count of about 150,000 T cells.

The V call is TRBV5-1, the J call TRBJ2-7; the D is unclear. The receptor's source is a man in his sixties or seventies with urothelial cancer. The specimen comprised PBMCs, sampled around atezolizumab (anti-PD-L1) treatment. In DNA, the CDR3 is TGCGCCAGCAGCTTGGCCAGGTCCTACGAGCAGTACTTC. Encoded protein: CASSLARSYEQYF. Filled out from reference TRBV5-1 and TRBJ2-7, the complete variable domain reads KAGVTQTPRYLIKTRGQQVTLSCSPISGHRSVSWYQQTPGQGLQFLFEYFSETQRNKGNFPGRFSGRQFSNSRSEMNVSTLELGDSALYLCASSLARSYEQYFGPGTRLTVT.